The clone carrying this T cell receptor (beta chain) was detected once. The sample comes from a study of PD-1 blockade in mismatch repair-deficient tumors. Produced via immunoSEQ multiplex PCR; TCRdb's table is partial and in-frame only. The repertoire holds 14,000 or so clones, with more than 65% as singletons. Losses at the gene ends were 1 base for V and 6 bases for J; bases not matched to a gene: 2. The CDR3 loop spans 15 amino acids. Germline CDR1 and CDR2: SNHLY and FYNNEI. The sequence was collected from an adult with mismatch repair-deficient cancer. This chain joins TRBV2 and TRBJ2-3, with 12 bases matching TRBD2. The specimen was PBMCs, collected around 15 weeks after starting pembrolizumab. The CDR3 DNA reads TGTGCCAGCAGTGAAGTACTAGCGGGAGGCGATACGCAGTATTTT. Protein sequence: CASSEVLAGGDTQYF.